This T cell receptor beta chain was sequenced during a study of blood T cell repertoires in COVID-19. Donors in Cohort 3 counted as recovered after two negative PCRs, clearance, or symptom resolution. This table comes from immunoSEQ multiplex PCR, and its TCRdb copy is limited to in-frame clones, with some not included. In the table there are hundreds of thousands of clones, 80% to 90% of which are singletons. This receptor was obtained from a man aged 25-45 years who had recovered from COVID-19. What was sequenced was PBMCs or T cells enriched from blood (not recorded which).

CDR3 sequence (DNA): TGTGCCAGCGCGACAGGGGGAAATAATTCACCCCTCCACTTT. It specifies CASATGGNNSPLHF. The rearrangement links TRBV6-5 to TRBJ1-6, with 9 bases fitting TRBD1. V gave up 8 bases and J gave up 5 bases; unmatched junction bases: 4. Germline CDR1 and CDR2: MNHEY and SVGAGI. The CDR3 spans 14 residues.